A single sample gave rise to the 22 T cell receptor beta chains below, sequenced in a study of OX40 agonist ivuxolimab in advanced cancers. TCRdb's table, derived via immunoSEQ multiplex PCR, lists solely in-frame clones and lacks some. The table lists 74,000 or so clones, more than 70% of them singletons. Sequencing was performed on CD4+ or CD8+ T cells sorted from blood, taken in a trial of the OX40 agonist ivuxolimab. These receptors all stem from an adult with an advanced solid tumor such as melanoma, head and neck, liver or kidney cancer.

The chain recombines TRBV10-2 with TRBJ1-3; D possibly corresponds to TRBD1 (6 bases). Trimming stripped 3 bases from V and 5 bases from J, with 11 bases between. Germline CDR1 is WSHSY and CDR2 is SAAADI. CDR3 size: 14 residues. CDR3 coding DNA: TGCGCCAGCAGTGAACAGGGACATAGAAACACCATATATTTT. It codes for CASSEQGHRNTIYF.

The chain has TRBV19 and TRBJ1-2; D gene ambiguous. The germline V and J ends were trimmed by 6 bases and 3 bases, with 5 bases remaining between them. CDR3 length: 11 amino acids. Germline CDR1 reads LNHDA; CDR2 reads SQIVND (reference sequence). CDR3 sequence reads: CASSGYYGYTF. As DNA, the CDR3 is TGTGCCAGTAGCGGCTACTATGGCTACACCTTC.

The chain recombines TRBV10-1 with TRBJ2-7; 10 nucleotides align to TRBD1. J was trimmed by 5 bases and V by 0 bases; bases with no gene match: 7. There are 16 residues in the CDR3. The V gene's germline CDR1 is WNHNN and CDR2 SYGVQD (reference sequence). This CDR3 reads CASSESRGDRGHEQYF. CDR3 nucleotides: TGCGCCAGCAGTGAGTCAAGGGGGGACAGGGGCCACGAGCAGTACTTC.

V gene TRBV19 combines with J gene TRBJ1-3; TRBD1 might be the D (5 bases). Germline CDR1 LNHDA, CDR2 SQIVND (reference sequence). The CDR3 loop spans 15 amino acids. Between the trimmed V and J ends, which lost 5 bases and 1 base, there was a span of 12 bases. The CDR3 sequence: CASSFATESGNTIYF. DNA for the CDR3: TGTGCCAGTAGTTTCGCGACAGAGTCTGGAAACACCATATATTTT.

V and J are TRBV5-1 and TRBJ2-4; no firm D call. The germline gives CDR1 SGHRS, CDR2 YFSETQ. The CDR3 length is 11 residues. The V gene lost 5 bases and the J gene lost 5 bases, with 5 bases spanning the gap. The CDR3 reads CASRYQNIQYF. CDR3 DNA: TGCGCCAGCAGATATCAAAACATTCAGTACTTC.

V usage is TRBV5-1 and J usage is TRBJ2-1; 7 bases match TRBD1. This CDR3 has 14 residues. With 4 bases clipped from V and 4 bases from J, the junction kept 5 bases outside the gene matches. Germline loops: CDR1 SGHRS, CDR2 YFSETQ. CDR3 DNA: TGCGCCAGCAGCCCTGGACAGGTTTACAATGAGCAGTTCTTC. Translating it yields CASSPGQVYNEQFF.

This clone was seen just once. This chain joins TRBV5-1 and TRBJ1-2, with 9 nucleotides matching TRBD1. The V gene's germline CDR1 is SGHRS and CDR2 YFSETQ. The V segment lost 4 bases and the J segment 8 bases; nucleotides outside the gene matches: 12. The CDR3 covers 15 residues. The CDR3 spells CASSPDVVQGAGYTF. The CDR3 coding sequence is TGCGCCAGCAGCCCAGATGTAGTACAGGGGGCGGGCTACACCTTC.

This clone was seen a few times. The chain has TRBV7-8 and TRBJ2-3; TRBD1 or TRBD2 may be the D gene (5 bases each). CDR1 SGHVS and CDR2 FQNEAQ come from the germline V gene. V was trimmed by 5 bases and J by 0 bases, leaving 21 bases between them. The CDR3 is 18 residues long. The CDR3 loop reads CASSPRAPRGSSTDTQYF. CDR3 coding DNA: TGTGCCAGCAGCCCCAGAGCCCCCCGGGGCTCCAGCACAGATACGCAGTATTTT.

CDR3 nucleotide sequence: TGTGCCAGCAGTTACGGGACAGGGGTGAATTCACCCCTCCACTTT. Translation gives CASSYGTGVNSPLHF. V is TRBV6-5 and J is TRBJ1-6; 10 positions agree with TRBD1. Germline V gene sequence: CDR1 MNHEY, CDR2 SVGAGI. The CDR3 sequence is 15 residues long. The J segment lost 7 bases and the V segment lost 2 bases, leaving 2 bases of the junction unmatched.

DNA for the CDR3: TGCGCCAGCAGCCAAGACAGGGTGACAAACACCATATATTTT. Amino acids: CASSQDRVTNTIYF. This sequence joins TRBV4-1 and TRBJ1-3; D is perhaps TRBD1 (5 bases). This CDR3 contains 14 residues. Trimming shortened V by 0 bases and J by 6 bases, and 9 bases separated the two germline ends. The germline V gene encodes CDR1 MGHRA and CDR2 YSYEKL.

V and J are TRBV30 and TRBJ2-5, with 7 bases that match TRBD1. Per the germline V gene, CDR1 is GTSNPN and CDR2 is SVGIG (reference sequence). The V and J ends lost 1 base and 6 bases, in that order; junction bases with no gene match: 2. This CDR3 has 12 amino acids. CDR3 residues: CAWSDRGQTQYF. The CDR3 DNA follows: TGTGCCTGGAGTGACAGGGGCCAGACCCAGTACTTC. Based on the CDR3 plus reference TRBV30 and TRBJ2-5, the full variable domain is SQTIHQWPATLVQPVGSPLSLECTVEGTSNPNLYWYRQAAGRGLQLLFYSVGIGQISSEVPQNLSASRPQDRQFILSSKKLLLSDSGFYLCAWSDRGQTQYFGPGTRLLVL.

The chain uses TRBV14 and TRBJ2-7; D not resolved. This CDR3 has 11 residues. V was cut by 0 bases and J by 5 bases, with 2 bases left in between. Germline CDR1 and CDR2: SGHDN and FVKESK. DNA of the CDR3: TGTGCCAGCAGCCAAGAGGACGAGCAGTACTTC. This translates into CASSQEDEQYF. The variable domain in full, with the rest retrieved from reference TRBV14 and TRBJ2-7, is EAGVTQFPSHSVIEKGQTVTLRCDPISGHDNLYWYRRVMGKEIKFLLHFVKESKQDESGMPNNRFLAERTGGTYSTLKVQPAELEDSGVYFCASSQEDEQYFGPGTRLTVT.

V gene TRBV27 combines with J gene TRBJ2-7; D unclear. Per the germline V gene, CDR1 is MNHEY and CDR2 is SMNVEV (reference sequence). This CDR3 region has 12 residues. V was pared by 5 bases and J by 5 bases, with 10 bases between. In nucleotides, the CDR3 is TGTGCCAGCAGTCCCCGTGGCGACGAGCAGTACTTC. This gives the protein CASSPRGDEQYF.

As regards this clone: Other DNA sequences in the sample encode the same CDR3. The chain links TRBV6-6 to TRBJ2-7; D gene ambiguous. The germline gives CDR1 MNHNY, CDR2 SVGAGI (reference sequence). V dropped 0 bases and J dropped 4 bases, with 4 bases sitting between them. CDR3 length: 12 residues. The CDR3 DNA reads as TGTGCCAGCAGTTACTCGTCATACGAGCAGTACTTC. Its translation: CASSYSSYEQYF.

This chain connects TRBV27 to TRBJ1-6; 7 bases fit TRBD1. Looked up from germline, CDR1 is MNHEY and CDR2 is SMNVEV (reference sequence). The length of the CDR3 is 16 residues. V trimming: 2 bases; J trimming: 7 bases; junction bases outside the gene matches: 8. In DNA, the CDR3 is TGTGCCAGCAGTTTAAATAGGGCAGGGGGGAATTCACCCCTCCACTTT. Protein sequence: CASSLNRAGGNSPLHF.

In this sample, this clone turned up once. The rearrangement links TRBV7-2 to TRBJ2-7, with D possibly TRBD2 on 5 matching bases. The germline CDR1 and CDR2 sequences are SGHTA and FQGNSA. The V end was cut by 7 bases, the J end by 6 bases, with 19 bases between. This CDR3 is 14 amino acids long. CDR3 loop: CASTKWVATSEQYF. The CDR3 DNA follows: TGTGCCAGCACCAAGTGGGTAGCGACCTCCGAGCAGTACTTC. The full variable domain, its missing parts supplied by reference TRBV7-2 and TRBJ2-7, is GAGVSQSPSNKVTEKGKDVELRCDPISGHTALYWYRQSLGQGLEFLIYFQGNSAPDKSGLPSDRFSAERTGGSVSTLTIQRTQQEDSAVYLCASTKWVATSEQYFGPGTRLTVT.

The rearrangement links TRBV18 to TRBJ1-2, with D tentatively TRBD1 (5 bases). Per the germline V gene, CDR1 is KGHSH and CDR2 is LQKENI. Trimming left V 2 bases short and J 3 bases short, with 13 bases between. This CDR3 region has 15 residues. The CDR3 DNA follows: TGTGCCAGCTCACCATTAGACAAGGGGTACTATGGCTACACCTTC. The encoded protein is CASSPLDKGYYGYTF.

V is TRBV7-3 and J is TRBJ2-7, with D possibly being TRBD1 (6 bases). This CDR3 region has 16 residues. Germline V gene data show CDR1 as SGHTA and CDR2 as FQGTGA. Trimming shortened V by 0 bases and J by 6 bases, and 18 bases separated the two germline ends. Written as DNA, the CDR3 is TGTGCCAGCAGCTTAACGTTGGGGGCCAGGGTAGGCGAGCAGTACTTC. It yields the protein CASSLTLGARVGEQYF. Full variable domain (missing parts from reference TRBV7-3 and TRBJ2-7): GAGVSQTPSNKVTEKGKYVELRCDPISGHTALYWYRQSLGQGPEFLIYFQGTGAADDSGLPNDRFFAVRPEGSVSTLKIQRTERGDSAVYLCASSLTLGARVGEQYFGPGTRLTVT.

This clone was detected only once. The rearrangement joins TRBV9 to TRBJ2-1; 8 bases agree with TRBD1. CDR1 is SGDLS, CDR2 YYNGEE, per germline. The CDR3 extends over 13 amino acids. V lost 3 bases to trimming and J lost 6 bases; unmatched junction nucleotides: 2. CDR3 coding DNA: TGTGCCAGCAGCGCAGACAGGGGCAATGAGCAGTTCTTC. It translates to CASSADRGNEQFF.

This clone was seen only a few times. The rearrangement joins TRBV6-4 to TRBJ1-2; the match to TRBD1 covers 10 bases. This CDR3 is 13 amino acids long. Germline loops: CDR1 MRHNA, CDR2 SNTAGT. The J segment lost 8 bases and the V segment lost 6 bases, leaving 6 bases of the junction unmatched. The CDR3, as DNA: TGTGCCAGCAGAGGGACAGGGGTAGGCGGCTACACCTTC. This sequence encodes CASRGTGVGGYTF.

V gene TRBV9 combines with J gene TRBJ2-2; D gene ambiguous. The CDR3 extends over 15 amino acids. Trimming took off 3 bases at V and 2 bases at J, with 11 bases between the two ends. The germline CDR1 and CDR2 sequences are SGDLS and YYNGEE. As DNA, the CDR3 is TGTGCCAGCAGCGAGAGACCTAAAAACACCGGGGAGCTGTTTTTT. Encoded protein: CASSERPKNTGELFF.

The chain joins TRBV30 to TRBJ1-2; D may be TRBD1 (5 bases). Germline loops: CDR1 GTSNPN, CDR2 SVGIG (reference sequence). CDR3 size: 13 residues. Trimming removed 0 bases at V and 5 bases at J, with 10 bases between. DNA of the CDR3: TGTGCCTGGAGTGTAGGTTCAGGGTATGGCTACACCTTC. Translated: CAWSVGSGYGYTF.